A selection of T cell receptor beta chains follows, all from one sample in a study of T cell changes during pregnancy in multiple sclerosis. Using immunoSEQ multiplex PCR, the repertoire was profiled, and TCRdb retains in-frame clones only, with some absent. The sample yields about 46,000 clones, roughly 93% seen once. Sequences were derived from CD8+ T cells from peripheral blood mononuclear cells, sampled after pregnancy. The source is a female donor with multiple sclerosis, enrolled in a pregnancy study. Both conserved end residues are part of each CDR3. The D gene is left open where the match is weak. Size is stated for part of the rows, as once, few or many counts, or as a class when the clone is expanded.

d_gene: NA
v_gene: TRBV6-5
abundance: NA
j_gene: TRBJ1-2
CDR3aa: CASSYNGGVNYGYTF
CDR3nt: TGTGCCAGCAGTTACAACGGAGGAGTCAACTATGGCTACACCTTC

d_gene: TRBD2
v_gene: TRBV11-2
abundance: NA
j_gene: TRBJ2-5
CDR3aa: CASSLDVQREGRETQYF
CDR3nt: TGTGCCAGCAGCTTAGATGTCCAGCGGGAGGGCCGAGAGACCCAGTACTTC

d_gene: TRBD1
v_gene: TRBV19
abundance: few
j_gene: TRBJ1-5
CDR3aa: CASTTPGQTNQPQHF
CDR3nt: TGTGCCAGTACTACCCCGGGACAGACAAATCAGCCCCAGCATTTT

d_gene: TRBD1
v_gene: TRBV5-5
abundance: NA
j_gene: TRBJ1-2
CDR3aa: CASSLRDREGDGYTF
CDR3nt: TGTGCCAGCAGCTTAAGGGACAGGGAGGGCGATGGCTACACCTTC

d_gene: NA
v_gene: TRBV11-2
abundance: NA
j_gene: TRBJ2-7
CDR3aa: CASSLGGSEQYF
CDR3nt: TGTGCCAGCAGCTTGGGGGGAAGCGAGCAGTACTTC

d_gene: TRBD1
v_gene: TRBV2
abundance: NA
j_gene: TRBJ2-5
CDR3aa: CASSSGTGTETQYF
CDR3nt: TGTGCCAGCAGTAGTGGGACAGGGACAGAGACCCAGTACTTC

d_gene: NA
v_gene: TRBV2
abundance: NA
j_gene: TRBJ2-1
CDR3aa: CASLGSSYNEQFF
CDR3nt: TGTGCCAGCCTAGGCAGCTCCTACAATGAGCAGTTCTTC

d_gene: TRBD1
v_gene: TRBV28
abundance: once
j_gene: TRBJ2-1
CDR3aa: CASSLKGWDRGLTSYNEQFF
CDR3nt: TGTGCCAGCAGTTTAAAGGGGTGGGACAGGGGGCTAACTTCCTACAATGAGCAGTTCTTC

d_gene: NA
v_gene: TRBV5-4
abundance: NA
j_gene: TRBJ2-1
CDR3aa: CASSLVSGSVNEQFF
CDR3nt: TGTGCCAGCAGCTTGGTGTCAGGGTCGGTCAATGAGCAGTTCTTC

d_gene: TRBD1
v_gene: TRBV27
abundance: few
j_gene: TRBJ1-2
CDR3aa: CASSWTGGNYGYTF
CDR3nt: TGTGCCAGCAGTTGGACAGGCGGAAACTATGGCTACACCTTC

d_gene: NA
v_gene: TRBV6-5
abundance: NA
j_gene: TRBJ1-5
CDR3aa: CASSYWSGNNQPQHF
CDR3nt: TGTGCCAGCAGTTACTGGTCAGGAAACAATCAGCCCCAGCATTTT

d_gene: TRBD1
v_gene: TRBV7-3
abundance: NA
j_gene: TRBJ2-1
CDR3aa: CASSQKTGGYNEQFF
CDR3nt: TGTGCCAGCAGCCAAAAGACAGGGGGCTACAATGAGCAGTTCTTC

d_gene: NA
v_gene: TRBV13
abundance: NA
j_gene: TRBJ1-6
CDR3aa: CASSLGTGNNSPLHF
CDR3nt: TGTGCCAGCAGCTTAGGGACAGGAAATAATTCACCCCTCCACTTT

d_gene: TRBD1
v_gene: TRBV14
abundance: NA
j_gene: TRBJ1-1
CDR3aa: CASSQRTGGVPDTEAFF
CDR3nt: TGTGCCAGCAGCCAAAGGACAGGGGGAGTCCCCGACACTGAAGCTTTCTTT

d_gene: NA
v_gene: TRBV15
abundance: NA
j_gene: TRBJ2-6
CDR3aa: CATSRERQGANVLTF
CDR3nt: TGTGCCACCAGCAGAGAAAGACAGGGGGCCAACGTCCTGACTTTC

d_gene: TRBD2
v_gene: TRBV12-5
abundance: NA
j_gene: TRBJ2-1
CDR3aa: CASVGTSGAYNEQFF
CDR3nt: TGTGCTAGTGTCGGGACTAGCGGAGCCTACAATGAGCAGTTCTTC

d_gene: TRBD2
v_gene: TRBV7-9
abundance: NA
j_gene: TRBJ2-3
CDR3aa: CASSFSGASTDTQYF
CDR3nt: TGTGCCAGCAGCTTTAGCGGGGCAAGCACAGATACGCAGTATTTT

d_gene: TRBD1
v_gene: TRBV19
abundance: NA
j_gene: TRBJ1-2
CDR3aa: CASSMPPTGSIGYGYTF
CDR3nt: TGTGCCAGTAGTATGCCCCCGACAGGGTCAATTGGCTATGGCTACACCTTC

d_gene: NA
v_gene: TRBV7-8
abundance: NA
j_gene: TRBJ2-3
CDR3aa: CASSFPFREPAGDTQYF
CDR3nt: TGTGCCAGCAGCTTCCCTTTCCGGGAGCCAGCGGGAGATACGCAGTATTTT

d_gene: NA
v_gene: TRBV2
abundance: NA
j_gene: TRBJ1-4
CDR3aa: CATGGQTNEKLFF
CDR3nt: TGTGCCACAGGAGGGCAGACTAATGAAAAACTGTTTTTT

d_gene: TRBD1
v_gene: TRBV5-1
abundance: NA
j_gene: TRBJ2-1
CDR3aa: CASSQDRVSYNEQFF
CDR3nt: TGCGCCAGCAGTCAGGACAGGGTATCCTACAATGAGCAGTTCTTC

d_gene: NA
v_gene: TRBV2
abundance: NA
j_gene: TRBJ2-7
CDR3aa: CASSESNRNYEQYF
CDR3nt: TGTGCCAGCAGTGAGTCTAACCGAAACTACGAGCAGTACTTC

d_gene: NA
v_gene: TRBV11-2
abundance: NA
j_gene: TRBJ2-3
CDR3aa: CASSPASLEETDTQYF
CDR3nt: TGTGCCAGCAGCCCAGCAAGCCTCGAGGAAACAGATACGCAGTATTTT

d_gene: TRBD2
v_gene: TRBV28
abundance: NA
j_gene: TRBJ2-1
CDR3aa: CASSGTSGSYNEQFF
CDR3nt: TGTGCCAGCAGTGGGACTAGCGGGAGCTACAATGAGCAGTTCTTC

d_gene: NA
v_gene: TRBV18
abundance: NA
j_gene: TRBJ2-7
CDR3aa: CASSPEGSPYEQYF
CDR3nt: TGTGCCAGCTCACCGGAGGGATCCCCCTACGAGCAGTACTTC

d_gene: NA
v_gene: TRBV27
abundance: NA
j_gene: TRBJ2-1
CDR3aa: CASSLSSRNEQFF
CDR3nt: TGTGCCAGCAGTTTATCGAGCCGGAATGAGCAGTTCTTC

d_gene: TRBD1
v_gene: TRBV27
abundance: NA
j_gene: TRBJ2-6
CDR3aa: CASSSRGPGANVLTF
CDR3nt: TGTGCCAGCAGTTCCAGGGGGCCTGGGGCCAACGTCCTGACTTTC

d_gene: NA
v_gene: TRBV19
abundance: NA
j_gene: TRBJ2-7
CDR3aa: CASSIEEGTYEQYF
CDR3nt: TGTGCCAGTAGTATAGAGGAGGGGACCTACGAGCAGTACTTC

d_gene: NA
v_gene: TRBV21-1
abundance: NA
j_gene: TRBJ2-2
CDR3aa: CASSKMWLEGHVNTGELFF
CDR3nt: TGTGCCAGCAGCAAAATGTGGTTAGAAGGACATGTGAACACCGGGGAGCTGTTTTTT

d_gene: NA
v_gene: TRBV7-9
abundance: NA
j_gene: TRBJ1-4
CDR3aa: CASRDSLNEKLFF
CDR3nt: TGTGCCAGCCGAGACAGCCTTAATGAAAAACTGTTTTTT

d_gene: NA
v_gene: TRBV7-2
abundance: NA
j_gene: TRBJ1-1
CDR3aa: CASSLGGFTEAFF
CDR3nt: TGTGCCAGCAGCCTCGGGGGTTTCACTGAAGCTTTCTTT

d_gene: TRBD1
v_gene: TRBV2
abundance: NA
j_gene: TRBJ1-1
CDR3aa: CASRRGQANTEAFF
CDR3nt: TGTGCCAGCAGAAGGGGACAGGCCAACACTGAAGCTTTCTTT